The 9 T cell receptor beta chains below all came from one sample that was sequenced in a study of blood T cell repertoires in COVID-19. Profiled with immunoSEQ multiplex PCR; TCRdb holds only in-frame clones, not every one. This table holds more than 150,000 clones, approximately 80% found once. The sequencing input was peripheral blood. These receptors originate from a woman aged 55 to 70 with acute or convalescent COVID-19.

The chain carries TRBV19 and TRBJ1-4, with 9 bases that match TRBD1. The V gene's germline CDR1 is LNHDA and CDR2 SQIVND (reference sequence). CDR3 length equals 15 residues. The ends lost 5 bases at V and 3 bases at J; junction bases unmatched: 4. The CDR3 DNA sequence: TGTGCCAGTAGTTCTCGACAGGGGGCTAATGAAAAACTGTTTTTT. Its protein is CASSSRQGANEKLFF.

The gene calls are TRBV6-5 and TRBJ1-5; TRBD1 agrees at 11 bases. V gave up 6 bases and J gave up 3 bases; unmatched junction bases: 4. The germline V gene has CDR1 MNHEY and CDR2 SVGAGI. The CDR3 totals 15 residues. CDR3 sequence: CASSRTGGVNQPQHF. The CDR3 coding sequence is TGTGCCAGCAGCCGGACAGGGGGCGTCAATCAGCCCCAGCATTTT.

V usage is TRBV9 and J usage is TRBJ2-2; D remains ambiguous. Trimming cost V 4 bases and J 6 bases, with 10 bases left between them. Germline CDR1 SGDLS, CDR2 YYNGEE. The CDR3 is 13 residues long. As DNA, the CDR3 is TGTGCCAGCAGCTCCACAAATTCCGGGGAGCTGTTTTTT. It encodes CASSSTNSGELFF.

This chain links TRBV14 with TRBJ1-5; TRBD1 matches 7 bases. The CDR3 spans 14 residues. V was clipped by 4 bases and J by 9 bases; unmatched bases: 9. Germline V gene sequence: CDR1 SGHDN, CDR2 FVKESK. CDR3 sequence reads: CASSPFQTGPPQHF. The CDR3, as DNA: TGTGCCAGCAGCCCCTTCCAGACAGGGCCGCCCCAGCATTTT.

The chain couples TRBV2 to TRBJ1-5; 8 nucleotides align to TRBD1. Germline loops: CDR1 SNHLY, CDR2 FYNNEI. The V and J ends lost 6 bases and 4 bases, in that order; junction bases with no gene match: 11. The CDR3 covers 16 residues. CDR3 protein: CASRSKGTGINQPQHF. In nucleotides, the CDR3 is TGTGCCAGCAGAAGTAAAGGGACAGGCATTAATCAGCCCCAGCATTTT. The entire variable domain, with the rest obtained from reference TRBV2 and TRBJ1-5, is as follows: EPEVTQTPSHQVTQMGQEVILRCVPISNHLYFYWYRQILGQKVEFLVSFYNNEISEKSEIFDDQFSVERPDGSNFTLKIRSTKLEDSAMYFCASRSKGTGINQPQHFGDGTRLSIL.

The chain carries TRBV10-3 and TRBJ2-5; perhaps TRBD2 as D (5 bases). Trimming removed 7 bases at V and 4 bases at J, with 13 bases between. This CDR3 has 13 residues. Germline values: CDR1 ENHRY, CDR2 SYGVKD. CDR3 protein: CAITRDGLETQYF. CDR3 in DNA: TGTGCCATCACCCGGGATGGCTTAGAGACCCAGTACTTC.

The rearrangement links TRBV7-8 to TRBJ2-7; TRBD1 matches 8 bases. This CDR3 has 13 residues. Germline CDR1 SGHVS, CDR2 FQNEAQ. After removal of 3 bases from V and 4 bases from J, the junction contained 2 bases not matched to a gene. The CDR3 DNA follows: TGTGCCAGCAGCTTTACAGGGGGGTACGAGCAGTACTTC. Translated: CASSFTGGYEQYF.

The CDR3 spells CASSPGAGSHLHGYTF. The CDR3, as DNA: TGTGCCAGCAGCCCAGGCGCGGGGAGTCATCTTCATGGCTACACCTTC. The genes are TRBV27 and TRBJ1-2, with unresolved D. Germline V gene sequence: CDR1 MNHEY, CDR2 SMNVEV (reference sequence). The CDR3 extends over 16 amino acids. Trimming pared 6 bases from V and 6 bases from J, leaving 23 bases between.

This clone is a singleton in its sample. The chain links TRBV9 to TRBJ2-1; D is undetermined. CDR1 is SGDLS and CDR2 is YYNGEE in the germline V gene. CDR3 length equals 13 residues. V was cut by 0 bases and J by 4 bases, with 5 bases left in between. In nucleotides, the CDR3 is TGTGCCAGCAGCGTAGGAACATACAATGAGCAGTTCTTC. This translates into CASSVGTYNEQFF.